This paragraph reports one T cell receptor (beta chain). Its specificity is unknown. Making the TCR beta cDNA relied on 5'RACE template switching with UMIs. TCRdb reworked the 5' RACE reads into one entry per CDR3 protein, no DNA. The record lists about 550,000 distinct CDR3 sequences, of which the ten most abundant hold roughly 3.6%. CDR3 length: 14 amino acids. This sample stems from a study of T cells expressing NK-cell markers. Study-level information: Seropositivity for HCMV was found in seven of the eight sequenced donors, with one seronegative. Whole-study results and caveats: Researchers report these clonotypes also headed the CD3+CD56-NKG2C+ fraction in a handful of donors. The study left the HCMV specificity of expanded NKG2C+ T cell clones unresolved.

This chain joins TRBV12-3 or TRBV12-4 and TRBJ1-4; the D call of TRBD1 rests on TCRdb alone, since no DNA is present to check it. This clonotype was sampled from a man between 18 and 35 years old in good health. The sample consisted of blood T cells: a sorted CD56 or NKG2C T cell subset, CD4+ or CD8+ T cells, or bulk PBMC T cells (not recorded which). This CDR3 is CASSPRGLGEKLFF.